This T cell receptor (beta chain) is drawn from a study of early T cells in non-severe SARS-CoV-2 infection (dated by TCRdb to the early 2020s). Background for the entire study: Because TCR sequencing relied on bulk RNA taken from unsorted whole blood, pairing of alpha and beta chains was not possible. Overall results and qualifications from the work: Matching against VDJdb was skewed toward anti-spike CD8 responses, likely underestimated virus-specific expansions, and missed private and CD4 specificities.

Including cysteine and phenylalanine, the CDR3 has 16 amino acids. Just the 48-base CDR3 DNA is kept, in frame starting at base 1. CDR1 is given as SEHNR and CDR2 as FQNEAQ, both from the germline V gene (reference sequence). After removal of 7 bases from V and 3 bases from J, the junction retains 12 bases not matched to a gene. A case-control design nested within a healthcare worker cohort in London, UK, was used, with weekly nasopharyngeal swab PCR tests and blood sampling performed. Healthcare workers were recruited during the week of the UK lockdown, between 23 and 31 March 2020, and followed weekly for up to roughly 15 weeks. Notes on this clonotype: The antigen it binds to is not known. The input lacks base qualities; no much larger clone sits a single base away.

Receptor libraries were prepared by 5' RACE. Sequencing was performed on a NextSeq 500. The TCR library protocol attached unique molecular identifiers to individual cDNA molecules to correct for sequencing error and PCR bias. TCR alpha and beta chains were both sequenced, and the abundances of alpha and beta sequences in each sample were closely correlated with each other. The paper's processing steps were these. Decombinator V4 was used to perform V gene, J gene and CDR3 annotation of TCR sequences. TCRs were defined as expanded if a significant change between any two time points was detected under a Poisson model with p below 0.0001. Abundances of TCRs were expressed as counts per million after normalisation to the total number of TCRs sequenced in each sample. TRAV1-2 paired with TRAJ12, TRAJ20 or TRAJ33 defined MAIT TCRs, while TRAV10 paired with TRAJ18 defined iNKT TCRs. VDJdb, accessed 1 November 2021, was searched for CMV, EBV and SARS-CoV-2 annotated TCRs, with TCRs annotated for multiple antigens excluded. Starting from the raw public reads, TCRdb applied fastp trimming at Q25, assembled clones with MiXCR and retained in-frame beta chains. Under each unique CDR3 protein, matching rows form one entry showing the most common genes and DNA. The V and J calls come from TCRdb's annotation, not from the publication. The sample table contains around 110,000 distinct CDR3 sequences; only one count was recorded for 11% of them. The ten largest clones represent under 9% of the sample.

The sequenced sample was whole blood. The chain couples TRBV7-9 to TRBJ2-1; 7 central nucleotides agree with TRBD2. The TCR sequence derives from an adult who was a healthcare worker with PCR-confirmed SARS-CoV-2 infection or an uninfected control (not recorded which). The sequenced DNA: TGTGCCAGCAACAAGTTTTCTGAGCGGGACTACAATGAGCAGTTCTTC. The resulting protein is CASNKFSERDYNEQFF.